The 29 T cell receptor beta chains given below trace back to one sample, sequenced in a study of T-cell memory formation after mild COVID-19. TCRdb re-called the 5' RACE reads through MiXCR, storing one row per CDR3 protein. This table holds 550,000 to 600,000 distinct CDR3 sequences, about 20% found once. Material for sequencing was PBMCs or a T cell subset sorted from them (not recorded which). The receptors stem from an adult woman who had mild COVID-19 (a few samples of this study predate the infection). Cell type and time point are not known.

This clonotype was recorded at least ten times. The J gene is TRBJ2-1, the V gene TRBV6-4, with 11 positions matching TRBD2. With V trimmed by 0 bases and J by 6 bases, 1 base remained unmatched. Germline V lookup: CDR1 MRHNA, CDR2 SNTAGT. CDR3 length: 15 residues. CDR3 amino acids: CASSDSSGGANEQFF. In DNA form, the CDR3 reads TGTGCCAGCAGTGACTCTAGCGGGGGGGCCAATGAGCAGTTCTTC.

The chain is built from TRBV5-5 and TRBJ1-1, with TRBD1 matching 7 bases. V was pared by 0 bases and J by 10 bases, with 9 bases of the junction left unmatched. CDR3 size: 14 residues. Germline loops: CDR1 SGHKS, CDR2 YYEKEE (reference sequence). This chain's CDR3 is CASSLDRGLLGAFF. CDR3 nucleotide sequence: TGTGCCAGCAGCTTGGACAGGGGCCTGTTAGGAGCTTTCTTT.

This clonotype was seen only a few times. V is TRBV7-2 and J is TRBJ2-1; 16 nucleotides agree with TRBD2. Losses at the gene ends were 2 bases for V and 7 bases for J; bases not matched to a gene: 2. Germline values: CDR1 SGHTA, CDR2 FQGNSA. The CDR3 loop spans 16 amino acids. The DNA of the CDR3 is TGTGCCAGCAGCTTATGGGGACTAGCGGGAGGGAATGAGCAGTTCTTC. Amino acid sequence: CASSLWGLAGGNEQFF.

This clonotype appeared a few times. The V call is TRBV7-9, the J call TRBJ2-3; either TRBD1 or TRBD2 may fit D (7 bases each). CDR1 and CDR2 from the germline V gene are SEHNR and FQNEAQ (reference sequence). V lost 8 bases and J lost 6, with 15 bases in between. The CDR3 sequence is 13 residues long. The CDR3 protein is CASARGGLDTQYF. The CDR3 region has the DNA TGTGCCAGCGCCAGGGGGGGACTTGATACGCAGTATTTT.

A few counts support this clonotype. The J gene is TRBJ2-7, the V gene TRBV6-5; TRBD1 agrees at 10 bases. Germline V gives CDR1 MNHEY, CDR2 SVGAGI. The CDR3 covers 15 residues. V shed 5 bases, J shed 3 bases, and the junction held 7 bases outside the gene matches. DNA of the CDR3: TGTGCCAGCAGTGCTCCGGGACAGGGGATCTACGAGCAGTACTTC. It codes for CASSAPGQGIYEQYF.

The table lists this clonotype with a few counts. This rearrangement joins TRBV6-5 to TRBJ1-1; a possible D gene is TRBD1 (6 bases). Germline V gene data show CDR1 as MNHEY and CDR2 as SVGAGI. CDR3 size: 13 residues. The V end was cut by 5 bases, the J end by 4 bases, with 11 bases between. The CDR3 DNA sequence: TGTGCCAGCAGTGAACAGGGTGGCACTGAAGCTTTCTTT. This translates into CASSEQGGTEAFF.

The V call is TRBV18, the J call TRBJ2-5, with D possibly matching TRBD2 (5 bases). Germline V gene lookup returns CDR1 KGHSH and CDR2 LQKENI. This CDR3 is built from 15 residues. The V end was cut by 0 bases, the J end by 5 bases, with 13 bases between. This CDR3 reads CASSPPMRAAETQYF. The DNA of the CDR3 is TGTGCCAGCTCACCACCGATGCGGGCCGCGGAGACCCAGTACTTC.

As to this clonotype: The junction shows a germline mismatch at one end, possibly a read error. The V and J genes are TRBV5-6 and TRBJ2-7; possibly TRBD2 for D (6 bases). Germline V lookup: CDR1 SGHDT, CDR2 YYEEEE. CDR3 length: 14 amino acids. The CDR3 protein is CASRLEGRYYEQYF. CDR3 nucleotide sequence: TGTGCCAGCAGGTTGGAGGGCCGTTACTACGAGCAGTACTTC. Full variable domain (rest looked up from reference TRBV5-6 and TRBJ2-7): DAGVTQSPTHLIKTRGQQVTLRCSPKSGHDTVSWYQQALGQGPQFIFQYYEEEERQRGNFPDRFSGHQFPNYSSELNVNALLLGDSALYLCASRLEGRYYEQYFGPGTRLTVT.

This clonotype has only a few counts. This chain links TRBV10-3 with TRBJ2-7, with D perhaps TRBD2 (6 bases). The CDR3 sequence is 12 residues long. V dropped 4 bases and J dropped 12 bases, with 16 bases sitting between them. Germline-derived CDR1 and CDR2 are ENHRY and SYGVKD. This chain's CDR3 is CAISGGTPSRYF. The CDR3 DNA is TGTGCCATCAGTGGCGGGACGCCCTCCCGGTACTTC.

V and J are TRBV7-3 and TRBJ2-7; possible D gene TRBD2, 5 bases. CDR3 length: 15 amino acids. The V end was cut by 5 bases, the J end by 2 bases, with 16 bases between. Germline CDR1 and CDR2: SGHTA and FQGTGA. As DNA, the CDR3 is TGTGCCAGCAGCCTAGGCGTAGCGCTCCCCTACGAGCAGTACTTC. Protein: CASSLGVALPYEQYF.

This clonotype was seen a handful of times. V and J are TRBV4-2 and TRBJ2-3; D is tentatively TRBD1 or TRBD2 (5 bases each). Trimming cost V 2 bases and J 0 bases, with 12 bases left between them. Germline values: CDR1 LGHNA, CDR2 YNFKEQ. CDR3 size: 16 residues. The CDR3 spells CASSQLGDPSTDTQYF. The CDR3, as DNA: TGTGCCAGCAGCCAACTGGGGGACCCTAGCACAGATACGCAGTATTTT.

The V gene is TRBV24-1, the J gene TRBJ2-3; D ambiguous. Germline CDR1 is KGHDR and CDR2 is SFDVKD. CDR3 size: 14 residues. The ends were cut back, 9 bases at V and 2 bases at J, with 14 bases in the middle. As DNA, the CDR3 is TGTGCCACCCAGCCGAGGTTACACACAGATACGCAGTATTTT. Translation: CATQPRLHTDTQYF.

This clonotype was seen a handful of times. The chain uses TRBV11-2 and TRBJ2-1; 12 positions match TRBD2. V lost 3 bases and J lost 5; bases outside the gene matches: 5. Germline CDR1 is SGHAT and CDR2 is FQNNGV. CDR3 length: 16 amino acids. CDR3 loop: CASSFDSSGRDNEQFF. The CDR3 DNA reads as TGTGCCAGCAGCTTCGACTCTAGCGGGAGGGACAATGAGCAGTTCTTC.

This clonotype was found a few times. The V call is TRBV7-9, the J call TRBJ1-1; D is undetermined. The CDR3 contains 14 residues. The V gene lost 0 bases and the J gene lost 1 base, with 6 bases spanning the gap. In germline, CDR1 is SEHNR, CDR2 FQNEAQ (reference sequence). CDR3 in amino acids: CASSLAPTNTEAFF. CDR3 DNA: TGTGCCAGCAGCTTAGCTCCGACGAACACTGAAGCTTTCTTT.

V usage is TRBV20-1 and J usage is TRBJ2-5, with 8 bases aligning to TRBD2. CDR1 and CDR2 (germline): DFQATT, SNEGSKA (reference sequence). The length of the CDR3 is 15 residues. V was clipped by 1 base and J by 2 bases; unmatched bases: 6. The CDR3 DNA sequence: TGCAGTGCTAGAGGAGGACGGGGGGGGCAAGAGACCCAGTACTTC. Protein sequence: CSARGGRGGQETQYF.

CDR3 bases: TGTGCCAGCAGCTTAAAAAGGACCGAAGGAGAGCAGTACTTC. Its translation is CASSLKRTEGEQYF. The chain is built from TRBV7-2 and TRBJ2-7; D is unclear. This CDR3 region has 14 residues. Germline V CDR1 and CDR2: SGHTA, FQGNSA. V was shortened by 2 bases and J by 7 bases, with 15 bases between the two germline ends. Looking up the rest from reference TRBV7-2 and TRBJ2-7 gives the full variable domain: GAGVSQSPSNKVTEKGKDVELRCDPISGHTALYWYRQSLGQGLEFLIYFQGNSAPDKSGLPSDRFSAERTGGSVSTLTIQRTQQEDSAVYLCASSLKRTEGEQYFGPGTRLTVT.

The chain couples TRBV5-1 to TRBJ1-1; 8 positions match TRBD1. J was trimmed by 6 bases and V by 3 bases; bases with no gene match: 16. This CDR3 comprises 17 residues. The germline V gene has CDR1 SGHRS and CDR2 YFSETQ. The CDR3 loop is CASSYYGGTGPSAEAFF. CDR3 in DNA: TGCGCCAGCAGCTATTATGGGGGGACAGGTCCCAGCGCTGAAGCTTTCTTT. The variable domain in full, completed from reference TRBV5-1 and TRBJ1-1, reads KAGVTQTPRYLIKTRGQQVTLSCSPISGHRSVSWYQQTPGQGLQFLFEYFSETQRNKGNFPGRFSGRQFSNSRSEMNVSTLELGDSALYLCASSYYGGTGPSAEAFFGQGTRLTVV.

The chain links TRBV6-2 or TRBV6-3 to TRBJ1-2; TRBD1 is a possible D gene (6 bases). This CDR3 has 13 amino acids. Looked up from germline, CDR1 is MNHEY and CDR2 is SVGEGT. V was trimmed by 6 bases and J by 9 bases, leaving 17 bases between them. The CDR3 region has the DNA TGTGCCAGCAGGGATCCAGGACAGCGGAGCTACACCTTC. This translates into CASRDPGQRSYTF.

This clonotype was found a few times. The gene calls are TRBV5-1 and TRBJ2-7; TRBD2 matches 9 bases. With 0 bases clipped from V and 4 bases from J, the junction kept 5 bases outside the gene matches. Germline V gene lookup returns CDR1 SGHRS and CDR2 YFSETQ. The CDR3 spans 15 residues. The CDR3 coding sequence is TGCGCCAGCAGCTTGGAGGCTAGCGGGAATTACGAGCAGTACTTC. It is translated as CASSLEASGNYEQYF. Variable domain in full (rest from reference TRBV5-1 and TRBJ2-7): KAGVTQTPRYLIKTRGQQVTLSCSPISGHRSVSWYQQTPGQGLQFLFEYFSETQRNKGNFPGRFSGRQFSNSRSEMNVSTLELGDSALYLCASSLEASGNYEQYFGPGTRLTVT.

The chain links TRBV7-3 to TRBJ2-2; D possibly corresponds to TRBD2 (6 bases). Trimming took off 1 base at V and 4 bases at J, with 13 bases between the two ends. This CDR3 spans 16 amino acids. The V gene's germline CDR1 is SGHTA and CDR2 FQGTGA. The CDR3 sequence is CASSLIGGLGTGELFF. The CDR3, as DNA: TGTGCCAGCAGCTTAATTGGGGGACTCGGCACCGGGGAGCTGTTTTTT.

This clonotype came up a few times. V and J are TRBV4-1 and TRBJ2-1; 8 bases map to TRBD1. The J segment lost 4 bases and the V segment lost 1 base, leaving 9 bases of the junction unmatched. The V gene's germline CDR1 is MGHRA and CDR2 YSYEKL. This CDR3 has 17 residues. As DNA, the CDR3 is TGCGCCAGCAGCCAAGGGCGCCAGGGGGCCACTTACAATGAGCAGTTCTTC. It specifies CASSQGRQGATYNEQFF.

This clonotype was found a few times. CDR3 sequence reads: CASSSESYNEQFF. CDR3 nucleotides: TGTGCCAGCAGTAGCGAATCCTACAATGAGCAGTTCTTC. The chain joins TRBV6-2 or TRBV6-3 to TRBJ2-1; D uncertain. Trimming left V 5 bases short and J 1 base short, with 6 bases between. The CDR3 contains 13 residues. Germline V gene lookup returns CDR1 MNHEY and CDR2 SVGEGT.

This clonotype was seen only a few times. V is TRBV18 and J is TRBJ2-7; TRBD2 matches at 8 bases. Trimming cost V 2 bases and J 12 bases; bases outside gene matches: 15. This CDR3 is 15 amino acids long. In germline, CDR1 is KGHSH, CDR2 LQKENI. CDR3: CASSPGPPGGKLPYF. As DNA, the CDR3 is TGTGCCAGCTCACCAGGGCCACCGGGAGGGAAACTCCCGTACTTC.

The V gene is TRBV4-2, the J gene TRBJ2-1; D ambiguous. This CDR3 contains 17 residues. The V end lost 2 bases, the J end lost 5 bases, and 19 bases lay between the germline ends. Germline V gene lookup returns CDR1 LGHNA and CDR2 YNFKEQ. CDR3 DNA: TGTGCCAGCAGCCAACTGGCCCCCGGATTGGGGAACAATGAGCAGTTCTTC. As protein: CASSQLAPGLGNNEQFF.

Only a few counts were recorded for this clonotype. V usage is TRBV7-8 and J usage is TRBJ2-1, with a tentative D call TRBD2 (5 bases). The V end lost 1 base, the J end lost 5 bases, and 12 bases lay between the germline ends. The CDR3 is 15 residues long. CDR1 is SGHVS and CDR2 is FQNEAQ in the germline V gene. The chain's CDR3 is CASSLGTGQHNEQFF. For the CDR3, the DNA is TGTGCCAGCAGCTTAGGGACTGGTCAACACAATGAGCAGTTCTTC.

This clonotype was recorded a few times. J is TRBJ1-6 and V is TRBV7-9; 8 bases align to TRBD1. Germline V gives CDR1 SEHNR, CDR2 FQNEAQ (reference sequence). This CDR3 region has 17 residues. After removal of 5 bases from V and 0 bases from J, the junction contained 6 bases not matched to a gene. The CDR3 nucleotides are TGTGCCAGCAGCGCCCGGGACAGGAGCTCCTATAATTCACCCCTCCACTTT. Its protein product is CASSARDRSSYNSPLHF.

This clonotype has ten or more counts. The chain has TRBV4-2 and TRBJ2-1; 15 nucleotides align to TRBD2. Germline V lookup: CDR1 LGHNA, CDR2 YNFKEQ. Unmatched junction bases numbered 4, after V lost 4 bases and J lost 9 bases. This CDR3 is 15 amino acids long. Here the CDR3 reads CASSRTSGGALEQFF. Here the CDR3 DNA reads TGTGCCAGCAGCCGGACTAGCGGGGGGGCCCTTGAGCAGTTCTTC.

The chain employs TRBV3-1 and TRBJ1-1, with D possibly TRBD1 on 5 matching bases. The CDR3 has 13 amino acids. In germline, CDR1 is LGHDT, CDR2 YNNKEL (reference sequence). V lost 4 bases to trimming and J lost 7 bases, with 13 bases between them. CDR3 protein: CASSPRAQNEAFF. The DNA of the CDR3 is TGTGCCAGCAGCCCCAGGGCCCAGAATGAAGCTTTCTTT.

This clonotype occurred a few times. The rearrangement joins TRBV18 to TRBJ2-2, with 9 bases aligning to TRBD2. The junction had 22 bases not matched to a gene; V was cut back by 3 bases and J by 5 bases. CDR3 length equals 21 residues. Germline values: CDR1 KGHSH, CDR2 LQKENI. The DNA for the CDR3 is TGTGCCAGCTCACCCGCCTTCGGGACGGATCGAGCGGGAGGCAGGACCGGGGAGCTGTTTTTT. Amino acid sequence: CASSPAFGTDRAGGRTGELFF.